This is a list of T cell receptor beta chains from one sample in a study of blood T cells in healthy people across ages. One entry per CDR3 protein results from TCRdb running MiXCR on the 5' RACE reads. The repertoire consists of about 1 million distinct CDR3 sequences, with around 43% occurring once and the leading ten covering 18%. Specimen: blood. Receptor source: a woman between 55 and 75 years old in good health. The CDR3 runs from the conserved cysteine through the conserved F or W. The D gene is left open where the match is weak. Only part of the rows carry a size: once, few, many, or a class if the clone is expanded.

J gene: TRBJ2-1
V gene: TRBV7-7
D gene: TRBD2
CDR3 length: 19
clone size: -
CDR3 protein: CASSNLAGLGQDSYNEQFF
CDR3 DNA: TGTGCCAGCAGCAACCTAGCGGGGCTCGGACAGGACTCCTACAATGAGCAGTTCTTC

J gene: TRBJ2-5
V gene: TRBV4-2
D gene: TRBD2
CDR3 length: 14
clone size: many
CDR3 protein: CASSQLRPGGTQYF
CDR3 DNA: TGTGCCAGCAGCCAACTACGACCGGGGGGAACCCAGTACTTC

J gene: TRBJ1-5
V gene: TRBV27
D gene: TRBD1
CDR3 length: 14
clone size: -
CDR3 protein: CASSAGGLNQPQHF
CDR3 DNA: TGTGCCAGCAGTGCAGGGGGCCTCAATCAGCCCCAGCATTTT

J gene: TRBJ2-7
V gene: TRBV27
D gene: -
CDR3 length: 14
clone size: many
CDR3 protein: CASSLSGGSYEQYF
CDR3 DNA: TGTGCCAGCAGTTTAAGCGGAGGCTCCTACGAGCAGTACTTC

J gene: TRBJ1-2
V gene: TRBV20-1
D gene: -
CDR3 length: 18
clone size: -
CDR3 protein: CSAISAPESGKVNYGYTF
CDR3 DNA: TGCAGTGCTATCTCCGCGCCGGAGTCAGGGAAAGTGAACTATGGCTACACCTTC

J gene: TRBJ2-7
V gene: TRBV3-1
D gene: TRBD1
CDR3 length: 17
clone size: -
CDR3 protein: CASSQARDRGLAYEQYF
CDR3 DNA: TGTGCCAGCAGCCAAGCAAGGGATAGGGGGCTAGCCTACGAGCAGTACTTC

J gene: TRBJ1-6
V gene: TRBV6-5
D gene: TRBD1
CDR3 length: 15
clone size: few
CDR3 protein: CASSPGTEDNSPLHF
CDR3 DNA: TGTGCCAGCAGCCCGGGGACAGAAGATAATTCACCCCTCCACTTT

J gene: TRBJ2-3
V gene: TRBV20-1
D gene: -
CDR3 length: 12
clone size: -
CDR3 protein: CSAIALTDTQYF
CDR3 DNA: TGCAGTGCGATAGCGCTCACAGATACGCAGTATTTT

J gene: TRBJ1-3
V gene: TRBV29-1
D gene: -
CDR3 length: 16
clone size: -
CDR3 protein: CSVEGIEGGSGNTIYF
CDR3 DNA: TGCAGCGTTGAGGGGATCGAAGGCGGCTCTGGAAACACCATATATTTT

J gene: TRBJ1-4
V gene: TRBV3-1
D gene: -
CDR3 length: 15
clone size: -
CDR3 protein: CASRPGPSVNEKLFF
CDR3 DNA: TGTGCCAGCAGACCGGGGCCCTCTGTTAATGAAAAACTGTTTTTT

J gene: TRBJ2-4
V gene: TRBV20-1
D gene: -
CDR3 length: 15
clone size: -
CDR3 protein: CSADGLAQTKNIQYF
CDR3 DNA: TGCAGTGCGGACGGGCTAGCGCAAACCAAAAACATTCAGTACTTC

J gene: TRBJ2-7
V gene: TRBV6-4
D gene: -
CDR3 length: 15
clone size: few
CDR3 protein: CASSDSGGAYNEQYF
CDR3 DNA: TGTGCCAGCAGTGACTCAGGGGGTGCCTACAATGAGCAGTACTTC

J gene: TRBJ2-2
V gene: TRBV7-8
D gene: -
CDR3 length: 13
clone size: -
CDR3 protein: CASSLTGIRELFF
CDR3 DNA: TGTGCCAGCAGCTTAACAGGGATCCGGGAGCTGTTTTTT

J gene: TRBJ2-7
V gene: TRBV6-1
D gene: TRBD1
CDR3 length: 15
clone size: -
CDR3 protein: CASSAPDRMSYEQYF
CDR3 DNA: TGTGCCAGCAGTGCCCCGGACAGGATGTCCTACGAGCAGTACTTC

J gene: TRBJ1-1
V gene: TRBV29-1
D gene: -
CDR3 length: 16
clone size: -
CDR3 protein: CSVRASIGTPDTEAFF
CDR3 DNA: TGCAGCGTTAGAGCCTCAATCGGGACACCCGACACTGAAGCTTTCTTT

J gene: TRBJ2-2
V gene: TRBV10-3
D gene: TRBD1
CDR3 length: 15
clone size: -
CDR3 protein: CAISEGDREAGELFF
CDR3 DNA: TGTGCCATCAGTGAAGGGGACAGGGAGGCCGGGGAGCTGTTTTTT

J gene: TRBJ2-1
V gene: TRBV15
D gene: TRBD1
CDR3 length: 15
clone size: few
CDR3 protein: CATSRGKGQVGEQFF
CDR3 DNA: TGTGCCACCAGCAGAGGGAAAGGACAGGTAGGGGAGCAGTTCTTC

J gene: TRBJ2-1
V gene: TRBV11-2
D gene: -
CDR3 length: 18
clone size: -
CDR3 protein: CASSLVEFGVSIVNEQFF
CDR3 DNA: TGTGCCAGCAGCTTAGTGGAATTTGGGGTTTCGATTGTCAATGAGCAGTTCTTC

J gene: TRBJ2-7
V gene: TRBV7-2
D gene: -
CDR3 length: 13
clone size: -
CDR3 protein: CASSGLVGYEQYF
CDR3 DNA: TGTGCCAGCAGCGGATTGGTCGGGTACGAGCAGTACTTC

J gene: TRBJ2-1
V gene: TRBV5-1
D gene: TRBD1
CDR3 length: 16
clone size: -
CDR3 protein: CASSLSPGTGGNEQFF
CDR3 DNA: TGCGCCAGCAGCTTGAGCCCCGGGACAGGGGGCAATGAGCAGTTCTTC

J gene: TRBJ1-5
V gene: TRBV20-1
D gene: -
CDR3 length: 16
clone size: -
CDR3 protein: CSARWGASGSNQPQHF
CDR3 DNA: TGCAGTGCTAGATGGGGGGCCTCAGGTTCCAATCAGCCCCAGCATTTT

J gene: TRBJ2-1
V gene: TRBV29-1
D gene: -
CDR3 length: 16
clone size: few
CDR3 protein: CSVVNSGASSYNEQFF
CDR3 DNA: TGCAGCGTTGTCAATAGCGGAGCCAGCTCCTACAATGAGCAGTTCTTC

J gene: TRBJ2-3
V gene: TRBV2
D gene: TRBD1
CDR3 length: 14
clone size: few
CDR3 protein: CASSEGTGQDTQYF
CDR3 DNA: TGTGCCAGCAGTGAAGGGACAGGGCAAGATACGCAGTATTTT

J gene: TRBJ1-2
V gene: TRBV6-5
D gene: -
CDR3 length: 15
clone size: -
CDR3 protein: CASSHGETQGYGYTF
CDR3 DNA: TGTGCCAGCAGTCACGGGGAGACGCAGGGCTATGGCTACACCTTC

J gene: TRBJ2-1
V gene: TRBV29-1
D gene: -
CDR3 length: 12
clone size: many
CDR3 protein: CSVERIQNEQFF
CDR3 DNA: TGCAGCGTTGAGAGGATTCAGAATGAGCAGTTCTTC

J gene: TRBJ1-2
V gene: TRBV12-3/TRBV12-4
D gene: -
CDR3 length: 14
clone size: -
CDR3 protein: CASSESQGLHGYTF
CDR3 DNA: TGTGCCAGCAGCGAGTCCCAGGGCTTGCATGGCTACACCTTC

J gene: TRBJ1-5
V gene: TRBV15
D gene: -
CDR3 length: 14
clone size: -
CDR3 protein: CATSRAALNQPQHF
CDR3 DNA: TGTGCCACCAGCAGAGCCGCCCTAAATCAGCCCCAGCATTTT

J gene: TRBJ2-3
V gene: TRBV12-3/TRBV12-4
D gene: -
CDR3 length: 15
clone size: -
CDR3 protein: CASSLKAGRTGTQYF
CDR3 DNA: TGTGCCAGCAGTTTAAAGGCAGGGCGCACAGGTACGCAGTATTTT

J gene: TRBJ1-2
V gene: TRBV6-1
D gene: -
CDR3 length: 19
clone size: few
CDR3 protein: CASSPLLGRGGGWDYGYTF
CDR3 DNA: TGTGCCAGCAGCCCGCTCTTGGGCAGGGGCGGCGGATGGGACTATGGCTACACCTTC

J gene: TRBJ2-5
V gene: TRBV28
D gene: TRBD1
CDR3 length: 14
clone size: few
CDR3 protein: CASSTGVRQETQYF
CDR3 DNA: TGTGCCAGCAGTACAGGGGTTCGCCAAGAGACCCAGTACTTC

J gene: TRBJ2-5
V gene: TRBV20-1
D gene: TRBD1
CDR3 length: 15
clone size: few
CDR3 protein: CSVRGSGTGGREQYF
CDR3 DNA: TGCAGTGTTAGAGGGAGCGGGACAGGGGGACGGGAGCAGTACTTC

J gene: TRBJ1-6
V gene: TRBV7-2
D gene: -
CDR3 length: 12
clone size: -
CDR3 protein: CPSSFVNSPLHF
CDR3 DNA: TGTCCCAGCAGCTTCGTTAATTCACCCCTCCACTTT

J gene: TRBJ1-2
V gene: TRBV5-1
D gene: -
CDR3 length: 14
clone size: -
CDR3 protein: CASSLATKAGGYTF
CDR3 DNA: TGCGCCAGCAGCTTGGCTACTAAAGCAGGTGGCTACACCTTC

J gene: TRBJ2-6
V gene: TRBV30
D gene: -
CDR3 length: 19
clone size: -
CDR3 protein: CAWSVRYRRGGSGANVLTF
CDR3 DNA: TGTGCCTGGAGTGTACGATACAGGAGGGGGGGCTCTGGGGCCAACGTCCTGACTTTC

J gene: TRBJ2-1
V gene: TRBV18
D gene: TRBD1
CDR3 length: 16
clone size: few
CDR3 protein: CASSPPIGTGGNEQFF
CDR3 DNA: TGTGCCAGCTCACCACCAATTGGGACAGGGGGCAATGAGCAGTTCTTC

J gene: TRBJ2-3
V gene: TRBV3-1
D gene: -
CDR3 length: 16
clone size: once
CDR3 protein: CASSQDRKPSTDTQYF
CDR3 DNA: TGTGCCAGCAGCCAAGATCGGAAACCGAGCACAGATACGCAGTATTTT

J gene: TRBJ2-5
V gene: TRBV14
D gene: -
CDR3 length: 13
clone size: -
CDR3 protein: CASSQDFLTTQYF
CDR3 DNA: TGTGCCAGCAGCCAAGATTTTTTAACTACCCAGTACTTC

J gene: TRBJ2-1
V gene: TRBV7-9
D gene: TRBD2
CDR3 length: 18
clone size: -
CDR3 protein: CASSFFSVFASGHNEQFF
CDR3 DNA: TGTGCCAGCAGCTTTTTCTCGGTGTTTGCTAGCGGGCACAATGAGCAGTTCTTC

J gene: TRBJ1-5
V gene: TRBV7-2
D gene: -
CDR3 length: 14
clone size: few
CDR3 protein: CASSSDGGNQPQHF
CDR3 DNA: TGTGCCAGCAGCTCGGACGGGGGCAATCAGCCCCAGCATTTT

J gene: TRBJ2-2
V gene: TRBV29-1
D gene: -
CDR3 length: 13
clone size: -
CDR3 protein: CSVGYGNTGELFF
CDR3 DNA: TGCAGCGTTGGGTACGGGAACACCGGGGAGCTGTTTTTT

J gene: TRBJ2-5
V gene: TRBV20-1
D gene: -
CDR3 length: 11
clone size: -
CDR3 protein: CSGLGDWTQYF
CDR3 DNA: TGCAGCGGATTGGGCGACTGGACCCAGTACTTC

J gene: TRBJ1-2
V gene: TRBV20-1
D gene: TRBD1
CDR3 length: 14
clone size: -
CDR3 protein: CSAREWDRAYGYTF
CDR3 DNA: TGCAGTGCTAGAGAATGGGACAGGGCCTATGGCTACACCTTC

J gene: TRBJ1-6
V gene: TRBV6-6
D gene: TRBD1
CDR3 length: 15
clone size: -
CDR3 protein: CASSSPGQINSPLHF
CDR3 DNA: TGTGCCAGCAGTTCACCGGGACAGATTAATTCACCCCTCCACTTT

J gene: TRBJ2-7
V gene: TRBV5-1
D gene: TRBD2
CDR3 length: 14
clone size: -
CDR3 protein: CASNQRGGGNEQYF
CDR3 DNA: TGCGCCAGCAACCAACGGGGCGGGGGAAATGAGCAGTACTTC

J gene: TRBJ2-1
V gene: TRBV5-1
D gene: TRBD2
CDR3 length: 19
clone size: -
CDR3 protein: CASSLGVLAGGLSYNEQFF
CDR3 DNA: TGCGCCAGCAGCTTGGGAGTCTTAGCGGGAGGGCTTTCCTACAATGAGCAGTTCTTC

J gene: TRBJ2-4
V gene: TRBV6-5
D gene: TRBD1
CDR3 length: 15
clone size: few
CDR3 protein: CASSYSTGFKNIQYF
CDR3 DNA: TGTGCCAGCAGTTACTCGACAGGGTTCAAAAACATTCAGTACTTC

J gene: TRBJ2-2
V gene: TRBV29-1
D gene: -
CDR3 length: 16
clone size: -
CDR3 protein: CSVEGRGSENTGELFF
CDR3 DNA: TGCAGCGTTGAAGGTCGGGGTAGCGAGAACACCGGGGAGCTGTTTTTT

J gene: TRBJ2-5
V gene: TRBV13
D gene: TRBD1
CDR3 length: 16
clone size: -
CDR3 protein: CASSLTGVEGQETQYF
CDR3 DNA: TGTGCCAGCAGCTTAACAGGGGTTGAAGGACAAGAGACCCAGTACTTC